This entry lists 31 T cell receptor beta chains sequenced from one sample in a study of T-cell reconstitution after alpha-beta-depleted transplantation in children. Construction of the TCRbeta library involved unique molecular identifiers. TCRdb ran MiXCR on the PCR reads and lists one entry per CDR3 protein. Here the sample spans 200,000 to 250,000 distinct CDR3 sequences, 7.5% to 9.5% being singletons. The sequences come from PBMCs, mostly from graft donor cells, collected 180 days after TCRalphabeta/CD19-depleted stem cell transplant. The receptors derive from a male patient between 5 and 17 years old who had a stem cell transplant for acute lymphoblastic leukemia, so the T cells may come from the graft donor.

This chain connects TRBV15 to TRBJ1-4, with TRBD1 as a possible D gene (5 bases). This CDR3 has 16 amino acids. The germline gives CDR1 LNHNV, CDR2 YYDKDF (reference sequence). Trimming took off 0 bases at V and 7 bases at J, with 15 bases between the two ends. The CDR3 DNA is TGTGCCACCAGCAGAGATTATGAGGCAAGGGGTGAAAAACTGTTTTTT. Translated, it gives CATSRDYEARGEKLFF. The whole variable domain, remainder taken from reference TRBV15 and TRBJ1-4, is DAMVIQNPRYQVTQFGKPVTLSCSQTLNHNVMYWYQQKSSQAPKLLFHYYDKDFNNEADTPDNFQSRRPNTSFCFLDIRSPGLGDTAMYLCATSRDYEARGEKLFFGSGTQLSVL.

Ten or more counts support this clonotype. The chain links TRBV5-3 to TRBJ2-1; D remains ambiguous. TRBV5-3 counts as an open reading frame of uncertain function. The CDR3 is made up of 11 amino acids. V was trimmed by 2 bases and J by 6 bases, leaving 3 bases between them. For the CDR3, the DNA is TGTGCCAGAAGCTTAGGCAATGAGCAGTTCTTC. Its translation: CARSLGNEQFF.

This clonotype came up many times. J is TRBJ2-5 and V is TRBV12-5; the D is unclear. The CDR3 runs 11 residues. V lost 6 bases and J lost 5, with 7 bases in between. From germline, CDR1 is LGHNT and CDR2 FRNRAP. The CDR3 DNA sequence: TGTGCTAGTGGGGTCCATGAGACCCAGTACTTC. Its translation is CASGVHETQYF.

This clonotype has a count of ten or more. The rearrangement links TRBV4-2 to TRBJ1-4, with D maybe TRBD1 (5 bases). Looked up from germline, CDR1 is LGHNA and CDR2 is YNFKEQ. Trimming removed 1 base from V and 5 bases from J, with 8 bases in between. CDR3 length equals 14 residues. CDR3 in DNA: TGTGCCAGCAGCCAAGCCAGGGAAAATGAAAAACTGTTTTTT. This encodes CASSQARENEKLFF.

This clonotype was detected a few times. The chain uses TRBV12-3 or TRBV12-4 and TRBJ2-3; 7 bases are shared with TRBD2. This CDR3 has 18 amino acids. V lost 2 bases and J lost 6; bases outside the gene matches: 17. CDR3 in DNA: TGTGCCAGCAGTTTAACGGGGTATGGAGGGAGGGCCGCGGATACGCAGTATTTT. This encodes CASSLTGYGGRAADTQYF.

Turning to this clonotype: A much larger clone is a single base away; this may be a read error. This chain joins TRBV20-1 and TRBJ2-2; TRBD2 matches at 15 bases. The germline gives CDR1 DFQATT, CDR2 SNEGSKA (reference sequence). CDR3 length equals 19 residues. The CDR3 reads CSPSRLRTSGRANTGELFF. In DNA form, the CDR3 reads TGCAGTCCTAGTCGGCTTCGGACTAGCGGGAGGGCGAACACCGGGGAGCTGTTTTTT.

The table lists this clonotype with many counts. The V call is TRBV7-9, the J call TRBJ2-1, with 9 bases aligning to TRBD2. V lost 7 bases to trimming and J lost 3 bases; unmatched junction nucleotides: 4. CDR1 and CDR2 (germline): SEHNR, FQNEAQ (reference sequence). This CDR3 comprises 14 residues. DNA of the CDR3: TGTGCCAGCATGCTTAGCGGGAGCTACAATGAGCAGTTCTTC. Amino acids: CASMLSGSYNEQFF.

There are many counts of this clonotype. The genes are TRBV7-9 and TRBJ2-7; weak D call: TRBD2 (6 bases). The CDR3 length is 16 residues. Germline V lookup: CDR1 SEHNR, CDR2 FQNEAQ (reference sequence). V shed 2 bases and J shed 7 bases, with 21 bases lying between them. The CDR3 nucleotides read TGTGCCAGCAGCTTACGTCCCACGGGGCGACGGGGGGAGCAGTACTTC. Protein: CASSLRPTGRRGEQYF. The variable domain in full, completed from reference TRBV7-9 and TRBJ2-7, reads DTGVSQNPRHKITKRGQNVTFRCDPISEHNRLYWYRQTLGQGPEFLTYFQNEAQLEKSRLLSDRFSAERPKGSFSTLEIQRTEQGDSAMYLCASSLRPTGRRGEQYFGPGTRLTVT.

To note about this clonotype: A much larger clone lies a single base off, so this may be a read error. The chain joins TRBV28 to TRBJ1-5, with 7 positions matching TRBD1. The CDR3 has 15 residues. From germline, CDR1 is MDHEN and CDR2 SYDVKM. CDR3 sequence: CASSSAGGGNEPQHF. The CDR3 DNA sequence: TGTGCCAGCAGTTCTGCAGGGGGAGGCAATGAGCCCCAGCATTTT.

This clonotype showed up many times. This chain's CDR3 is CASSFSGTGSIGNTEAFF. The CDR3 DNA is TGCGCCAGCAGCTTTTCTGGGACAGGGTCGATTGGGAACACTGAAGCTTTCTTT. J is TRBJ1-1 and V is TRBV5-1; the match to TRBD1 covers 9 bases. V gave up 2 bases and J gave up 1 base; unmatched junction bases: 12. Per germline, CDR1 SGHRS and CDR2 YFSETQ. The length of the CDR3 is 18 residues.

This clonotype appeared many times. The chain employs TRBV7-2 and TRBJ2-3; possibly TRBD2 for D (5 bases). CDR3 length equals 16 residues. Germline V CDR1 and CDR2: SGHTA, FQGNSA. Trimming cost V 2 bases and J 1 base, with 13 bases left between them. The DNA of the CDR3 is TGTGCCAGCAGCTTAACCCGACCGAGGGGCACAGATACGCAGTATTTT. Its protein is CASSLTRPRGTDTQYF. Variable domain in full (rest from reference TRBV7-2 and TRBJ2-3): GAGVSQSPSNKVTEKGKDVELRCDPISGHTALYWYRQSLGQGLEFLIYFQGNSAPDKSGLPSDRFSAERTGGSVSTLTIQRTQQEDSAVYLCASSLTRPRGTDTQYFGPGTRLTVL.

This clonotype was found many times. The chain employs TRBV20-1 and TRBJ2-1, with TRBD2 matching 7 bases. The CDR3 covers 16 residues. Germline CDR1 reads DFQATT; CDR2 reads SNEGSKA (reference sequence). V lost 1 base to trimming and J lost 4 bases; unmatched junction nucleotides: 10. The CDR3 reads CSARAQPGLLYNEQFF. CDR3 coding DNA: TGCAGTGCTAGAGCTCAGCCGGGACTACTTTACAATGAGCAGTTCTTC.

This clonotype has only a few counts. The J gene is TRBJ1-2, the V gene TRBV5-1; no definite D call. Germline CDR1 reads SGHRS; CDR2 reads YFSETQ. The V end was cut by 0 bases, the J end by 3 bases, with 6 bases between. The CDR3 is made up of 13 amino acids. As DNA, the CDR3 is TGCGCCAGCAGCTTGGACAGCCACTATGGCTACACCTTC. Protein sequence: CASSLDSHYGYTF.

This clonotype was seen repeatedly, ten times or more. The chain is built from TRBV20-1 and TRBJ2-1, with a tentative D call TRBD2 (6 bases). Germline CDR1 is DFQATT and CDR2 is SNEGSKA (reference sequence). CDR3 size: 15 residues. V dropped 0 bases and J dropped 8 bases, with 17 bases sitting between them. CDR3 residues: CSARDRARGGHEQFF. In DNA form, the CDR3 reads TGCAGTGCTAGAGATAGGGCTAGAGGAGGGCATGAGCAGTTCTTC.

This clonotype came up many times. The CDR3 loop reads CASSVSPNYGYTF. Written as DNA, the CDR3 is TGTGCCAGCAGTGTCTCTCCTAACTATGGCTACACCTTC. The chain carries TRBV27 and TRBJ1-2; D unclear. This CDR3 has 13 residues. The germline V gene encodes CDR1 MNHEY and CDR2 SMNVEV (reference sequence). V was shortened by 5 bases and J by 0 bases, with 7 bases between the two germline ends.

This clonotype was seen many times. The chain recombines TRBV20-1 with TRBJ2-1, with 13 nucleotides matching TRBD2. Germline V CDR1 and CDR2: DFQATT, SNEGSKA (reference sequence). The J segment lost 7 bases and the V segment lost 0 bases, leaving 6 bases of the junction unmatched. The CDR3 sequence is 16 residues long. The DNA of the CDR3 is TGCAGTGCTAGAGATCCGTGGACTAGCGGGAGTAATGAGCAGTTCTTC. It encodes CSARDPWTSGSNEQFF.

This clonotype was detected ten times or more. The V call is TRBV6-5, the J call TRBJ2-3; 9 bases are a match to TRBD1. CDR1 MNHEY and CDR2 SVGAGI come from the germline V gene. V lost 6 bases to trimming and J lost 1 base; unmatched junction nucleotides: 8. CDR3 length: 16 amino acids. The CDR3 loop reads CASSRRTGAGTDTQYF. The CDR3 DNA sequence: TGTGCCAGCAGCCGCCGGACAGGGGCCGGCACAGATACGCAGTATTTT.

The CDR3 region is CASSFGGVRYEQYF. Written as DNA, the CDR3 is TGCGCCAGCAGCTTTGGGGGAGTGCGATACGAGCAGTACTTC. The J gene is TRBJ2-7, the V gene TRBV5-1; D is perhaps TRBD1 or TRBD2 (5 bases each). The germline V and J ends were trimmed by 2 bases and 4 bases, with 13 bases remaining between them. The CDR3 spans 14 residues. The germline gives CDR1 SGHRS, CDR2 YFSETQ.

This clonotype has ten or more counts. The chain recombines TRBV28 with TRBJ2-7, with 10 bases matching TRBD2. Germline V gene sequence: CDR1 MDHEN, CDR2 SYDVKM. The CDR3 is made up of 14 amino acids. The V and J ends lost 7 bases and 3 bases, in that order; junction bases with no gene match: 6. In nucleotides, the CDR3 is TGTGCCAGCAAGGGGGTAGCGGGGGGCTACGAGCAGTACTTC. Translating it yields CASKGVAGGYEQYF.

This clonotype was counted between two and nine times. The V gene is TRBV29-1, the J gene TRBJ2-7; D not resolved. The V gene's germline CDR1 is SQVTM and CDR2 ANQGSEA. V dropped 3 bases and J dropped 4 bases, with 7 bases sitting between them. The CDR3 is made up of 11 amino acids. Written as DNA, the CDR3 is TGCAGCGTTGAGGGGTTTTACGAGCAGTACTTC. Its protein product is CSVEGFYEQYF.

Worth noting for this clonotype: A much larger clonotype is one base distant, so this may be a read error. The chain carries TRBV12-3 or TRBV12-4 and TRBJ1-1; D ambiguous. Trimming took 6 bases from V and 5 from J, leaving 19 bases between them. CDR3 length equals 15 residues. DNA for the CDR3: TGTGCCAGCAGCCCTGGAGTTAAGGAAAAGACTGAAGCTTTCTTT. Protein: CASSPGVKEKTEAFF.

This clonotype occurred many times. This rearrangement joins TRBV5-1 to TRBJ2-7; perhaps TRBD1 as D (5 bases). Trimming cost V 4 bases and J 3 bases, with 14 bases left between them. The CDR3 has 14 residues. CDR1 and CDR2 from the germline V gene are SGHRS and YFSETQ. The CDR3, as DNA: TGCGCCAGCAGCGGTACAGGTCCGGGCTACGAGCAGTACTTC. It translates to CASSGTGPGYEQYF.

The sample holds many counts of this clonotype. V usage is TRBV20-1 and J usage is TRBJ2-1, with D tentatively TRBD2 (6 bases). Trimming left V 0 bases short and J 2 bases short, with 17 bases between. CDR1 DFQATT and CDR2 SNEGSKA come from the germline V gene (reference sequence). The CDR3 has 17 amino acids. DNA of the CDR3: TGCAGTGCTAGAGATCCCTCTACAGCGGGCCCCTACAATGAGCAGTTCTTC. Amino acids: CSARDPSTAGPYNEQFF.

In this sample, this clonotype turned up many times. The rearrangement links TRBV9 to TRBJ2-1; D perhaps matches TRBD2 (7 bases). V was shortened by 2 bases and J by 5 bases, with 17 bases between the two germline ends. The CDR3 consists of 16 residues. Germline lookup yields CDR1 SGDLS and CDR2 YYNGEE. The CDR3: CASSVQGGGIDNEQFF. CDR3 nucleotide sequence: TGTGCCAGCAGCGTCCAAGGGGGAGGGATCGACAATGAGCAGTTCTTC.

This clonotype was observed many times. The chain is built from TRBV19 and TRBJ2-7; no firm D call. Trimming left V 3 bases short and J 2 bases short, with 11 bases between. The germline V gene has CDR1 LNHDA and CDR2 SQIVND (reference sequence). This CDR3 contains 14 residues. CDR3 loop: CASSMRSRTYEQYF. The CDR3 coding sequence is TGTGCCAGTAGTATGAGAAGCAGGACCTACGAGCAGTACTTC.

This clonotype was detected ten times or more. The genes are TRBV10-3 and TRBJ1-6; D is unresolved. CDR3 size: 12 residues. The germline V gene has CDR1 ENHRY and CDR2 SYGVKD. Deletions cut 6 bases from V and 8 bases from J, with 8 bases between. The CDR3 spells CAISNSDSPLHF. CDR3 nucleotides: TGTGCCATCAGCAACTCCGATTCACCCCTCCACTTT.

This clonotype came up many times. DNA of the CDR3: TGTGCCAGCAGTTACTCGTTTAGGCGATCCAATCAGCCCCAGCATTTT. Translated: CASSYSFRRSNQPQHF. The chain uses TRBV6-5 and TRBJ1-5, with D uncertain. The CDR3 has 16 residues. Germline V gene sequence: CDR1 MNHEY, CDR2 SVGAGI. Trimming took 0 bases from V and 3 from J, leaving 12 bases between them.

This clonotype was counted many times. The chain recombines TRBV18 with TRBJ1-2; D is perhaps TRBD1 (5 bases). Germline CDR1 is KGHSH and CDR2 is LQKENI. This CDR3 contains 14 residues. The V end was cut by 5 bases, the J end by 7 bases, with 17 bases between. The CDR3 DNA reads as TGTGCCAGCTCATCAGGGACGAACCCCGTTGGCTACACCTTC. Its protein product is CASSSGTNPVGYTF. Drawing the rest from reference TRBV18 and TRBJ1-2, the complete variable domain is NAGVMQNPRHLVRRRGQEARLRCSPMKGHSHVYWYRQLPEEGLKFMVYLQKENIIDESGMPKERFSAEFPKEGPSILRIQQVVRGDSAAYFCASSSGTNPVGYTFGSGTRLTVV.

This clonotype was recorded many times. This sequence joins TRBV20-1 and TRBJ2-1; a weak D match, TRBD2 (6 bases). The V end lost 4 bases, the J end lost 0 bases, and 10 bases lay between the germline ends. This CDR3 spans 14 amino acids. Germline V CDR1 and CDR2: DFQATT, SNEGSKA (reference sequence). CDR3 sequence: CSATGLLSYNEQFF. DNA of the CDR3: TGCAGTGCTACCGGACTACTCTCCTACAATGAGCAGTTCTTC.

This clonotype was seen many times. The rearrangement joins TRBV9 to TRBJ2-3; no clear D gene. The CDR3 is made up of 13 amino acids. V was pared by 2 bases and J by 2 bases, with 6 bases between. Germline CDR1 SGDLS, CDR2 YYNGEE. The CDR3 loop reads CASSVASTDTQYF. The CDR3 bases are TGTGCCAGCAGCGTTGCATCCACAGATACGCAGTATTTT.

This clonotype was seen at least ten times. The rearrangement uses TRBV11-2 and TRBJ2-5; weak D call: TRBD1 (5 bases). The CDR3 totals 19 residues. CDR1 is SGHAT, CDR2 FQNNGV, per germline. Trimming stripped 1 base from V and 4 bases from J, with 25 bases between. CDR3 bases: TGTGCCAGCAGCTTAGGGACATCAACGTGGGGCCGTACGAGAGAGACCCAGTACTTC. It specifies CASSLGTSTWGRTRETQYF.